Reported below is one TCR beta chain. With 4 bases clipped from V and 10 bases from J, the junction kept 21 bases outside the gene matches. The length of the CDR3 is 17 residues. Germline V gene data show CDR1 as LGHNA and CDR2 as YNFKEQ. This sample is part of a study of shared clonotypes between healthy human individuals. Deep was the level at which the assay was run. When replicate PCRs were run on unsorted PBMC, they used 300 ng DNA, approximately 31,000 T cell genomes. Sequencing used immunoSEQ multiplex PCR; TCRdb keeps in-frame clones, though not all of them. The table shows some 510,000 clones, with 79% occurring only once.

The rearrangement joins TRBV4-2 to TRBJ1-2; 7 bases match TRBD1. The TCR was taken from a woman aged 40 to 50 in good health. Some clones in this sample may be carry-over from other donors' samples. The sequenced material came from PBMCs. The CDR3 is CASSPRPTRDSHAHYTF. DNA for the CDR3: TGTGCCAGCAGCCCTAGACCAACCCGGGACAGCCATGCCCACTACACCTTC.